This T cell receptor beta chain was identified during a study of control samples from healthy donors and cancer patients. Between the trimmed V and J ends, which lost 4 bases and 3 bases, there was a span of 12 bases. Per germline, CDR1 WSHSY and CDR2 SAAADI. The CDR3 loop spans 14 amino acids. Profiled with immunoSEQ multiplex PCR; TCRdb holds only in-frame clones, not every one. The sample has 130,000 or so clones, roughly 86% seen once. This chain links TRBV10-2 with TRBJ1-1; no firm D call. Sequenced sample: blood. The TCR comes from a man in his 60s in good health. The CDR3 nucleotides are TGCGCCAGCAGTGGCCCGCGGAAAGACACTGAAGCTTTCTTT. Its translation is CASSGPRKDTEAFF.